These 30 T cell receptor beta chains share one sample of origin, sequenced in a study of blood T cell repertoires in COVID-19. Assay used: immunoSEQ multiplex PCR; TCRdb lists only in-frame clones, some missing. In the table there are under 250,000 clones, 88% of which are singletons. Material: PBMCs or T cells enriched from blood (not recorded which). Every receptor here comes from a woman in her thirties or forties who had been exposed to COVID-19.

The chain uses TRBV5-1 and TRBJ1-1, with a weak D call TRBD1 (5 bases). CDR1 SGHRS and CDR2 YFSETQ come from the germline V gene. V was cut by 4 bases and J by 1 base, with 23 bases left in between. This CDR3 has 18 residues. CDR3 loop: CASSNRQGFRFANTEAFF. CDR3 in DNA: TGCGCCAGCAGCAACCGTCAGGGTTTCCGATTCGCGAACACTGAAGCTTTCTTT.

This clone has a single count. The V gene is TRBV6-4, the J gene TRBJ2-3; 9 nucleotides line up with TRBD1. This CDR3 is built from 15 residues. The germline V gene encodes CDR1 MRHNA and CDR2 SNTAGT. Trimming removed 6 bases from V and 2 bases from J; junction bases left unmatched: 6. The CDR3 bases are TGTGCCAGCAGCACGACAGGGGGTCCCACAGATACGCAGTATTTT. It codes for CASSTTGGPTDTQYF.

The chain carries TRBV6-5 and TRBJ1-2; 9 bases map to TRBD1. The ends lost 4 bases at V and 5 bases at J; junction bases unmatched: 5. This CDR3 region has 14 residues. Germline V gene lookup returns CDR1 MNHEY and CDR2 SVGAGI. The CDR3 DNA reads TGTGCCAGCAGTTCCGGGACAGGGTTATATGGCTACACCTTC. It specifies CASSSGTGLYGYTF.

This chain joins TRBV4-1 and TRBJ2-7; a weak D match, TRBD1 (6 bases). Trimming removed 1 base from V and 3 bases from J, with 10 bases in between. Germline V lookup: CDR1 MGHRA, CDR2 YSYEKL. CDR3 length: 14 residues. The CDR3 region has the DNA TGCGCCAGCAGCCAAGTGACAGGTAGCTACGAGCAGTACGTC. It specifies CASSQVTGSYEQYV.

The chain links TRBV7-2 to TRBJ1-2, with D unclear. The ends were cut back, 4 bases at V and 3 bases at J, with 6 bases in the middle. This CDR3 contains 12 residues. Germline-derived CDR1 and CDR2 are SGHTA and FQGNSA. CDR3 protein: CASSSRYYGYTF. CDR3 bases: TGTGCCAGCAGCTCCAGATACTATGGCTACACCTTC.

The V and J genes are TRBV7-6 and TRBJ2-1, with 7 nucleotides matching TRBD1. CDR1 SGHVS and CDR2 FNYEAQ come from the germline V gene. V trimming: 3 bases; J trimming: 7 bases; junction bases outside the gene matches: 9. The CDR3 sequence is 15 residues long. The CDR3 coding sequence is TGTGCCAGCAGCTTTCGACAGGGCCTGTCAAATGAGCAGTTCTTC. Amino acids: CASSFRQGLSNEQFF.

The chain couples TRBV6-5 to TRBJ1-1; no clear D gene. The V and J ends lost 8 bases and 3 bases respectively, with 4 bases between them. The CDR3 totals 10 residues. Germline CDR1 is MNHEY and CDR2 is SVGAGI. The CDR3 here is CASSDTEAFF. The DNA for the CDR3 is TGTGCCAGCTCGGACACTGAAGCTTTCTTT.

The CDR3 spells CASSPRQATNTEAFF. CDR3 coding DNA: TGTGCCAGCTCACCAAGACAGGCCACGAACACTGAAGCTTTCTTT. V usage is TRBV18 and J usage is TRBJ1-1; tentative D call: TRBD1 (6 bases). CDR1 is KGHSH and CDR2 is LQKENI in the germline V gene. CDR3 length: 15 amino acids. V shed 2 bases and J shed 1 base, with 11 bases lying between them.

The V gene is TRBV5-5, the J gene TRBJ1-2; a weak D match, TRBD1 (5 bases). The V gene lost 0 bases and the J gene lost 3 bases, with 12 bases spanning the gap. The length of the CDR3 is 15 residues. CDR1 and CDR2 from the germline V gene are SGHKS and YYEKEE (reference sequence). Here the CDR3 DNA reads TGTGCCAGCAGCTTGGTGGGTTCGGGGGACTATGGCTACACCTTC. This sequence encodes CASSLVGSGDYGYTF.

The chain joins TRBV5-5 to TRBJ1-4; unclear D gene. V gave up 0 bases and J gave up 7 bases, with 10 bases separating them. Germline lookup yields CDR1 SGHKS and CDR2 YYEKEE (reference sequence). The CDR3 has 14 residues. CDR3 protein: CASSLGLGSEKLFF. The CDR3 region has the DNA TGTGCCAGCAGCTTGGGCTTGGGCAGTGAAAAACTGTTTTTT.

This chain joins TRBV2 and TRBJ1-6, with no clear D. The CDR3 runs 15 residues. Germline V gene sequence: CDR1 SNHLY, CDR2 FYNNEI. Trimming removed 6 bases at V and 0 bases at J, with 9 bases between. The CDR3 bases are TGTGCCAGCAGCTCCCTCAGCTCCTATAATTCACCCCTCCACTTT. It specifies CASSSLSSYNSPLHF.

The rearrangement joins TRBV6-5 to TRBJ1-6, with a tentative D call TRBD1 (5 bases). Germline V CDR1 and CDR2: MNHEY, SVGAGI. Trimming removed 2 bases from V and 10 bases from J, with 15 bases in between. The CDR3 is 15 amino acids. The CDR3 DNA follows: TGTGCCAGCAGTTACGATACAGGCGGGATATCACCCCTCCACTTT. It codes for CASSYDTGGISPLHF.

The rearrangement links TRBV7-2 to TRBJ1-2; TRBD1 aligns across 9 bases. Germline trimming cut 1 base from V and 4 bases from J; bases unmatched to any gene: 10. Germline lookup yields CDR1 SGHTA and CDR2 FQGNSA. The length of the CDR3 is 17 residues. CDR3: CASSLDPGQGLSYGYTF. The CDR3 nucleotides read TGTGCCAGCAGCTTAGATCCGGGACAGGGTTTGAGCTATGGCTACACCTTC.

The rearrangement joins TRBV7-9 to TRBJ1-6; D call uncertain. V dropped 2 bases and J dropped 13 bases, with 9 bases sitting between them. The CDR3 is 12 residues long. The V gene's germline CDR1 is SEHNR and CDR2 FQNEAQ (reference sequence). CDR3: CASSLTAGPLHF. In DNA, the CDR3 is TGTGCCAGCAGCTTAACTGCGGGGCCCCTCCACTTT.

V gene TRBV19 combines with J gene TRBJ1-1, with 7 nucleotides matching TRBD1. From germline, CDR1 is LNHDA and CDR2 SQIVND (reference sequence). The length of the CDR3 is 14 residues. The V segment lost 6 bases and the J segment 4 bases; nucleotides outside the gene matches: 8. CDR3 sequence: CASRTGVGGTEAFF. DNA for the CDR3: TGTGCCAGTAGAACAGGGGTTGGTGGCACTGAAGCTTTCTTT.

This clone was found once. This rearrangement joins TRBV5-8 to TRBJ1-6, with a tentative D call TRBD1 (5 bases). Germline V gives CDR1 SGHTS, CDR2 YDEGEE. The germline V and J ends were trimmed by 4 bases and 6 bases, with 8 bases remaining between them. The CDR3 runs 13 residues. The CDR3 nucleotides read TGTGCCAGCAGCCTCAGGGTTAATTCACCCCTCCACTTT. This codes for CASSLRVNSPLHF.

V gene TRBV4-2 combines with J gene TRBJ1-2; TRBD1 matches 10 bases. V lost 1 base to trimming and J lost 3 bases; unmatched junction nucleotides: 2. CDR1 is LGHNA, CDR2 YNFKEQ, per germline. CDR3 length: 15 residues. DNA for the CDR3: TGTGCCAGCAGCCAAGGACAGGGGGCTTACTATGGCTACACCTTC. Translated, it gives CASSQGQGAYYGYTF.

V and J are TRBV4-1 and TRBJ2-1; 15 bases map to TRBD2. After removal of 0 bases from V and 6 bases from J, the junction contained 3 bases not matched to a gene. Germline CDR1 and CDR2: MGHRA and YSYEKL. There are 17 residues in the CDR3. The CDR3 sequence is CASSQETGLAGGNEQFF. CDR3 in DNA: TGCGCCAGCAGCCAAGAAACGGGACTAGCGGGAGGCAATGAGCAGTTCTTC.

The V gene is TRBV11-2, the J gene TRBJ1-1, with unresolved D. The CDR3 is 14 residues long. Germline V gives CDR1 SGHAT, CDR2 FQNNGV. V lost 2 bases and J 2 bases, leaving 9 bases between the germline ends. The CDR3 nucleotides are TGTGCCAGCAGCTTAACCCAGGCCAACACTGAAGCTTTCTTT. This sequence encodes CASSLTQANTEAFF.

This sequence joins TRBV4-1 and TRBJ1-2, with a weak D call TRBD1 (6 bases). CDR1 MGHRA and CDR2 YSYEKL come from the germline V gene. This CDR3 comprises 14 residues. The V end was cut by 4 bases, the J end by 1 base, with 10 bases between. The CDR3 loop is CASSPRGLNYGYTF. The CDR3 DNA reads as TGCGCCAGCAGCCCCAGGGGCCTTAACTATGGCTACACCTTC.

The chain links TRBV7-9 to TRBJ1-2; D is ambiguous. This CDR3 comprises 15 residues. Trimming pared 5 bases from V and 0 bases from J, leaving 13 bases between. CDR1 and CDR2 (germline): SEHNR, FQNEAQ (reference sequence). The CDR3 spells CASSPETASNYGYTF. For the CDR3, the DNA is TGTGCCAGCAGCCCCGAAACCGCGTCTAACTATGGCTACACCTTC.

CDR3 region: CASSGTGGSDTGELFF. The CDR3 nucleotides are TGTGCCAGCAGCGGTACCGGGGGTTCTGACACCGGGGAGCTGTTTTTT. The genes are TRBV7-2 and TRBJ2-2; the D gene is possibly TRBD2 (6 bases). This CDR3 comprises 16 residues. Trimming pared 5 bases from V and 3 bases from J, leaving 16 bases between. CDR1 SGHTA and CDR2 FQGNSA come from the germline V gene.

The V call is TRBV7-6, the J call TRBJ2-1; D not resolved. Germline V gene data show CDR1 as SGHVS and CDR2 as FNYEAQ. Trimming removed 5 bases from V and 5 bases from J, with 10 bases in between. The CDR3 is made up of 13 amino acids. CDR3 DNA: TGTGCCAGCAGCATAACCCAGAACAATGAGCAGTTCTTC. It codes for CASSITQNNEQFF.

This chain uses TRBV2 with TRBJ1-2; 10 nucleotides match TRBD1. This CDR3 is 13 amino acids long. The germline CDR1 and CDR2 sequences are SNHLY and FYNNEI. V gave up 6 bases and J gave up 6 bases; unmatched junction bases: 4. The CDR3 protein is CASRAGQGDGYTF. The DNA of the CDR3 is TGTGCCAGCAGGGCCGGACAGGGGGATGGCTACACCTTC.

J is TRBJ2-5 and V is TRBV4-3; 11 nucleotides align to TRBD2. The J segment lost 3 bases and the V segment lost 0 bases, leaving 6 bases of the junction unmatched. The CDR3 has 17 residues. Looked up from germline, CDR1 is LGHNA and CDR2 is YSLEER. The CDR3 DNA follows: TGCGCCAGCAGCCAAGATACGCCTAGCGGGGGGAAAGAGACCCAGTACTTC. It specifies CASSQDTPSGGKETQYF.

The chain carries TRBV7-8 and TRBJ2-5; 14 positions match TRBD2. Germline trimming cut 5 bases from V and 0 bases from J; bases unmatched to any gene: 8. CDR3 length equals 18 residues. Germline V gene sequence: CDR1 SGHVS, CDR2 FQNEAQ. CDR3: CASSQRLAGGRYQETQYF. In DNA, the CDR3 is TGTGCCAGCAGCCAACGACTAGCGGGAGGGCGTTACCAAGAGACCCAGTACTTC.

The chain uses TRBV19 and TRBJ1-1; TRBD1 might be the D (5 bases). The V gene's germline CDR1 is LNHDA and CDR2 SQIVND (reference sequence). Trimming cost V 3 bases and J 3 bases, with 14 bases left between them. The CDR3 totals 15 residues. The chain's CDR3 is CASSMGLKGYTEAFF. The CDR3 DNA follows: TGTGCCAGTAGTATGGGCCTGAAGGGGTACACTGAAGCTTTCTTT.

The sample holds one count of this clone. V is TRBV13 and J is TRBJ1-2; 7 bases are a match to TRBD1. This CDR3 contains 14 residues. The junction had 9 bases not matched to a gene; V was cut back by 4 bases and J by 7 bases. From germline, CDR1 is PRHDT and CDR2 FYEKMQ (reference sequence). CDR3 nucleotide sequence: TGTGCCAGCAGCTCTCAACAGGGGATTCGTGGCTACACCTTC. This translates into CASSSQQGIRGYTF.

V usage is TRBV11-3 and J usage is TRBJ2-1, with D unresolved. The ends were cut back, 2 bases at V and 9 bases at J, with 8 bases in the middle. This CDR3 has 12 residues. Germline V gene lookup returns CDR1 SGHNT and CDR2 YENEEA. Written as DNA, the CDR3 is TGTGCCAGCAGCTTACGCTATGGTGAGCAGTTCTTC. Translation gives CASSLRYGEQFF.

The chain recombines TRBV7-8 with TRBJ1-6; TRBD1 matches at 8 bases. The germline V gene has CDR1 SGHVS and CDR2 FQNEAQ. Germline trimming cut 1 base from V and 9 bases from J; bases unmatched to any gene: 5. This CDR3 has 15 amino acids. The CDR3 loop is CASSLEGTGRSPLHF. The CDR3 DNA reads TGTGCCAGCAGCTTAGAGGGGACAGGCCGTTCACCCCTCCACTTT. Variable domain in full (rest from reference TRBV7-8 and TRBJ1-6): GAGVSQSPRYKVAKRGQDVALRCDPISGHVSLFWYQQALGQGPEFLTYFQNEAQLDKSGLPSDRFFAERPEGSVSTLKIQRTQQEDSAVYLCASSLEGTGRSPLHFGNGTRLTVT.